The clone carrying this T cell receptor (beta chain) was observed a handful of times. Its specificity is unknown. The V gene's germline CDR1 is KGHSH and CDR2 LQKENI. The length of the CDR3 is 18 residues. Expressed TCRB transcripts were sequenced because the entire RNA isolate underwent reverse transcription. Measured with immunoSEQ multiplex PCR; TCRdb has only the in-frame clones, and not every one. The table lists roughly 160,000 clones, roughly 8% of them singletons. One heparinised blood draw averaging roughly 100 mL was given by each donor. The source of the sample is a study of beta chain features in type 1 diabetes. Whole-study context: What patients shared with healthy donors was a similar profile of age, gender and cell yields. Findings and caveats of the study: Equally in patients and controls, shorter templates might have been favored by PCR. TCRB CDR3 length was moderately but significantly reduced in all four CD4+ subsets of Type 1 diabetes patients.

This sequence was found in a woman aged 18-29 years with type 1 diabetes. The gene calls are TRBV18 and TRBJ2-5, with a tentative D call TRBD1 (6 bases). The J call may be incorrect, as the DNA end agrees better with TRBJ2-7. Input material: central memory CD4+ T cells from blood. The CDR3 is CASSDQTAAGTPAYEQYF. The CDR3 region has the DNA TGTGCCAGCTCAGACCAGACAGCCGCAGGGACACCCGCCTACGAGCAGTACTTC.